The T cell receptor beta chain described here comes from a study of OX40 agonist ivuxolimab in advanced cancers. Measured with immunoSEQ multiplex PCR; TCRdb has only the in-frame clones, and not every one. The sample has 90,000 to 150,000 clones; 85% to 90% are singletons. For this clone: Sequence at one end of the junction differs from germline and may be a read error.

The CDR3 sequence is 15 residues long. Germline CDR1 is SGHTA and CDR2 is FQGNSA. This sequence was found in an adult with an advanced solid tumor such as melanoma, head and neck, liver or kidney cancer. This chain links TRBV7-2 with TRBJ2-5, with a tentative D call TRBD2 (5 bases). Sequenced here: CD4+ or CD8+ T cells sorted from blood, sampled in a trial of the OX40 agonist ivuxolimab. The CDR3 DNA reads TGTGCCAGCAGCTTAGCAGGACTCAGACAAGAGTCCCAGTACTTC. It is translated as CASSLAGLRQESQYF.